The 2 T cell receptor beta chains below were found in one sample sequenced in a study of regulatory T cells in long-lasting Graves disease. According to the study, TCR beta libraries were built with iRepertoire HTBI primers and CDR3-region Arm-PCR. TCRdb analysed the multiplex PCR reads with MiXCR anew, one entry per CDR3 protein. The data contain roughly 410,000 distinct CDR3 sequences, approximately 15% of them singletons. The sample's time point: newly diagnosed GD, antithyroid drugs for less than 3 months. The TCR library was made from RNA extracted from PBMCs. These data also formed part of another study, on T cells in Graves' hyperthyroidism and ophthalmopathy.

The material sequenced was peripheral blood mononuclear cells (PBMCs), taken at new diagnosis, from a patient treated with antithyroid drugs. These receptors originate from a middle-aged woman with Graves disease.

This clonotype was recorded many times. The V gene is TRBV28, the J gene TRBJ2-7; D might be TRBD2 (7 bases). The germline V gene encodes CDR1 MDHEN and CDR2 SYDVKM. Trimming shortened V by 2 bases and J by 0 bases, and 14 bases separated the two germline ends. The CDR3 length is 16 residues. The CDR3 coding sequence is TGTGCCAGCAGTTTAGTGGCGGGGGCCCTCTCCTACGAGCAGTACTTC. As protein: CASSLVAGALSYEQYF. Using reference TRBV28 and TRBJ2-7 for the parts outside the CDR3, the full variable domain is DVKVTQSSRYLVKRTGEKVFLECVQDMDHENMFWYRQDPGLGLRLIYFSYDVKMKEKGDIPEGYSVSREKKERFSLILESASTNQTSMYLCASSLVAGALSYEQYFGPGTRLTVT.

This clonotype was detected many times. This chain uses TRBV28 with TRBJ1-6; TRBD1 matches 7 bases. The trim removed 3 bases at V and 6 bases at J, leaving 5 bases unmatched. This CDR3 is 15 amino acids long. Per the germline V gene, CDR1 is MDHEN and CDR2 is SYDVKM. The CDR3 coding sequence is TGTGCCAGCAGTTTTCCCAGGGGGACTAATTCACCCCTCCACTTT. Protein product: CASSFPRGTNSPLHF.